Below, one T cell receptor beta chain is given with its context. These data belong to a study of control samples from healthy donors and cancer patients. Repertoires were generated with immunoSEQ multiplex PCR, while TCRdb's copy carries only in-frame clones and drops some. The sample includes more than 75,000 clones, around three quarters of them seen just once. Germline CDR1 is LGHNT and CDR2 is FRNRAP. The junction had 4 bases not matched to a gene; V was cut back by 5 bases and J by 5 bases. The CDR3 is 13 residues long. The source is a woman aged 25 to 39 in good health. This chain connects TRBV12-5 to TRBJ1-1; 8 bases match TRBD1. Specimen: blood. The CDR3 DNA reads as TGTGCTAGTGGTCCTACAGGGGGTACTGAAGCTTTCTTT. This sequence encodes CASGPTGGTEAFF.